These 23 T cell receptor beta chains came from one sample sequenced in a study of CD8 T cell repertoires and HIV-1 epitope variants. Assay used: immunoSEQ multiplex PCR; TCRdb lists only in-frame clones, some missing. This sample carries some 87,000 clones, roughly 80% of them seen once, and the ten largest clones take roughly 25%. Sequenced material: uncultured baseline CD8+ T cells from peripheral blood mononuclear cells (PBMCs). These TCRs come from a male donor with HIV.

The V and J genes are TRBV28 and TRBJ2-1; 7 nucleotides match TRBD2. The CDR3 is 15 amino acids. The V and J ends lost 6 bases and 4 bases, in that order; junction bases with no gene match: 9. The V gene's germline CDR1 is MDHEN and CDR2 SYDVKM. The CDR3 protein is CASRGPGRSYNEQFF. The CDR3 DNA is TGTGCCAGCAGGGGGCCCGGGAGGTCGTACAATGAGCAGTTCTTC.

This chain connects TRBV29-1 to TRBJ1-1; TRBD1 matches at 7 bases. This CDR3 comprises 14 residues. Trimming at V came to 3 bases and at J to 3 bases, leaving 7 bases not matched to a gene. CDR1 and CDR2 from the germline V gene are SQVTM and ANQGSEA. The CDR3 sequence is CSVETIRGDTEAFF. DNA of the CDR3: TGCAGCGTTGAGACTATCAGGGGGGACACTGAAGCTTTCTTT.

The V and J genes are TRBV7-9 and TRBJ2-7; D possibly corresponds to TRBD1 (6 bases). Germline V lookup: CDR1 SEHNR, CDR2 FQNEAQ (reference sequence). Trimming cost V 2 bases and J 3 bases, with 17 bases left between them. The CDR3 runs 16 residues. CDR3 protein: CASSLQGIQGSYEQYF. The DNA of the CDR3 is TGTGCCAGCAGCTTACAGGGGATCCAAGGGAGCTACGAGCAGTACTTC.

The gene calls are TRBV7-6 and TRBJ1-1; D is undetermined. Trimming shortened V by 5 bases and J by 5 bases, and 21 bases separated the two germline ends. In germline, CDR1 is SGHVS, CDR2 FNYEAQ. The CDR3 consists of 16 residues. CDR3: CASSPIPTSRETEAFF. The DNA for the CDR3 is TGTGCCAGCAGCCCCATACCAACCTCGAGGGAAACTGAAGCTTTCTTT.

The CDR3 here is CARRLGTRKSPLHF. CDR3 nucleotides: TGTGCCAGGAGATTAGGGACAAGGAAATCACCCCTCCACTTT. The rearrangement links TRBV5-6 to TRBJ1-6; D might be TRBD1 (6 bases). The CDR3 extends over 14 amino acids. Between the trimmed V and J ends, which lost 8 bases and 10 bases, there was a span of 19 bases. The germline CDR1 and CDR2 sequences are SGHDT and YYEEEE.

This chain joins TRBV6-5 and TRBJ2-7; D is unresolved. V was cut by 6 bases and J by 4 bases, with 19 bases left in between. Germline V gene lookup returns CDR1 MNHEY and CDR2 SVGAGI. The CDR3 consists of 15 residues. The CDR3 is CASSPHTTGIYEQYF. The CDR3 nucleotides read TGTGCCAGCAGCCCTCATACTACTGGGATTTACGAGCAGTACTTC.

The rearrangement uses TRBV5-1 and TRBJ2-3, with TRBD1 identical over 7 bases. Germline CDR1 reads SGHRS; CDR2 reads YFSETQ. The ends lost 0 bases at V and 0 bases at J; junction bases unmatched: 4. This CDR3 contains 16 residues. The CDR3 is CASSLDRGLSTDTQYF. Written as DNA, the CDR3 is TGCGCCAGCAGCTTGGACAGGGGTTTAAGCACAGATACGCAGTATTTT.

This clone has more than one count but fewer than ten. The rearrangement uses TRBV27 and TRBJ1-1; no definite D call. V was pared by 4 bases and J by 2 bases, with 14 bases between. This CDR3 is built from 15 residues. CDR1 MNHEY and CDR2 SMNVEV come from the germline V gene (reference sequence). CDR3 amino acids: CASSSLFTVNTEAFF. CDR3 sequence (DNA): TGTGCCAGCAGTTCCCTATTTACAGTAAACACTGAAGCTTTCTTT.

The chain links TRBV28 to TRBJ1-5; the D gene is possibly TRBD1 (6 bases). The CDR3 is 15 residues long. Trimming removed 8 bases at V and 2 bases at J, with 16 bases between. Germline V gene sequence: CDR1 MDHEN, CDR2 SYDVKM. For the CDR3, the DNA is TGTGCCAGCGGGGGAACAGGGCGAGGCAATCAGCCCCAGCATTTT. Its translation is CASGGTGRGNQPQHF.

This clone occurred a few times. This chain connects TRBV5-6 to TRBJ2-3; D is undetermined. V was pared by 1 base and J by 14 bases, with 14 bases between. The germline CDR1 and CDR2 sequences are SGHDT and YYEEEE. The CDR3 has 12 amino acids. CDR3 bases: TGTGCCAGCAGCTTGTCCAGCCCCCTCCGGTATTTT. This sequence encodes CASSLSSPLRYF.

The rearrangement uses TRBV27 and TRBJ2-5, with D unresolved. The length of the CDR3 is 11 residues. Germline V gene sequence: CDR1 MNHEY, CDR2 SMNVEV (reference sequence). V dropped 6 bases and J dropped 2 bases, with 4 bases sitting between them. The DNA for the CDR3 is TGTGCCAGCAGAGTACAAGAGACCCAGTACTTC. It is translated as CASRVQETQYF.

This clone has only one observation. The V and J genes are TRBV5-1 and TRBJ2-2; 7 nucleotides align to TRBD2. Germline CDR1 SGHRS, CDR2 YFSETQ. This CDR3 contains 14 residues. V was pared by 0 bases and J by 5 bases, with 1 base of the junction left unmatched. CDR3 loop: CASSLVRETGELFF. The DNA of the CDR3 is TGCGCCAGCAGCTTGGTGCGGGAGACCGGGGAGCTGTTTTTT.

The rearrangement joins TRBV12-2 to TRBJ2-7; the table's TRBD1 call for D was not verified on the DNA. TRBV12-2 is given as a pseudogene. This CDR3 is 14 amino acids long. CDR3 protein: CASRSPRFSYEQYF. CDR3 sequence (DNA): TGTGCAAGTCGCTCCCCCAGATTCTCCTACGAGCAGTACTTC.

This sequence joins TRBV19 and TRBJ2-5; TRBD2 agrees at 9 bases. The germline V gene encodes CDR1 LNHDA and CDR2 SQIVND (reference sequence). The CDR3 loop spans 18 amino acids. Trimming cost V 5 bases and J 2 bases; bases outside gene matches: 15. The CDR3 DNA sequence: TGTGCCAGTAGTCCACACCCGGGACTAGCAGGAGGGCAAGAGACCCAGTACTTC. As protein: CASSPHPGLAGGQETQYF. Complete variable domain (other parts from reference TRBV19 and TRBJ2-5): DGGITQSPKYLFRKEGQNVTLSCEQNLNHDAMYWYRQDPGQGLRLIYYSQIVNDFQKGDIAEGYSVSREKKESFPLTVTSAQKNPTAFYLCASSPHPGLAGGQETQYFGPGTRLLVL.

The chain employs TRBV10-3 and TRBJ1-2; a possible D gene is TRBD1 (5 bases). The germline V gene encodes CDR1 ENHRY and CDR2 SYGVKD. The CDR3 runs to 11 residues. Trimming shortened V by 8 bases and J by 4 bases, and 8 bases separated the two germline ends. CDR3 protein: CAIGGSYGYTF. The CDR3 DNA is TGTGCCATCGGGGGGTCCTATGGCTACACCTTC.

V gene TRBV4-2 combines with J gene TRBJ2-7; 9 positions agree with TRBD2. CDR1 LGHNA and CDR2 YNFKEQ come from the germline V gene. J gave up 3 bases and V 0 bases, and 9 bases lay outside the gene matches. This CDR3 contains 17 residues. As DNA, the CDR3 is TGTGCCAGCAGCCAAGAAGTCTGGGCTAGCGGGGACTACGAGCAGTACTTC. The encoded protein is CASSQEVWASGDYEQYF.

This rearrangement joins TRBV29-1 to TRBJ2-3, with D hard to call. Between the trimmed V and J ends, which lost 6 bases and 0 bases, there was a span of 19 bases. There are 16 residues in the CDR3. The germline V gene encodes CDR1 SQVTM and CDR2 ANQGSEA. The CDR3 region is CSVSADEAFSTDTQYF. CDR3 in DNA: TGCAGCGTCTCGGCGGATGAAGCTTTTAGCACAGATACGCAGTATTTT.

V gene TRBV28 combines with J gene TRBJ2-7, with 9 bases matching TRBD2. The CDR3 has 14 residues. Germline CDR1 and CDR2: MDHEN and SYDVKM. Losses at the gene ends were 8 bases for V and 2 bases for J; bases not matched to a gene: 7. The CDR3 nucleotides read TGTGCCAGCGGGGAGCGGGGGGCGACCTACGAGCAGTACTTC. Translating gives CASGERGATYEQYF.

The J gene is TRBJ2-5, the V gene TRBV2; no clear D. The germline V and J ends were trimmed by 6 bases and 1 base, with 6 bases remaining between them. CDR1 is SNHLY, CDR2 FYNNEI, per germline. The CDR3 length is 12 residues. The CDR3 reads CASRLAQETQYF. In nucleotides, the CDR3 is TGTGCCAGCAGACTCGCCCAAGAGACCCAGTACTTC.

The chain has TRBV4-3 and TRBJ2-7; D is possibly TRBD1 (6 bases). Germline CDR1 LGHNA, CDR2 YSLEER. CDR3 length equals 15 residues. Trimming shortened V by 0 bases and J by 3 bases, and 12 bases separated the two germline ends. This CDR3 reads CASSQDITGSYEQYF. The CDR3 nucleotides read TGCGCCAGCAGCCAAGATATAACAGGGAGCTACGAGCAGTACTTC.

This chain uses TRBV9 with TRBJ2-7; 7 bases agree with TRBD1. V gave up 2 bases and J gave up 3 bases; unmatched junction bases: 2. Germline CDR1 and CDR2: SGDLS and YYNGEE. The CDR3 length is 13 residues. The CDR3 reads CASSVGDSYEQYF. CDR3 nucleotide sequence: TGTGCCAGCAGCGTCGGGGACAGCTACGAGCAGTACTTC. Complete variable domain (other parts from reference TRBV9 and TRBJ2-7): DSGVTQTPKHLITATGQRVTLRCSPRSGDLSVYWYQQSLDQGLQFLIQYYNGEERAKGNILERFSAQQFPDLHSELNLSSLELGDSALYFCASSVGDSYEQYFGPGTRLTVT.

J is TRBJ2-5 and V is TRBV2; D might be TRBD1 (5 bases). CDR1 and CDR2 from the germline V gene are SNHLY and FYNNEI. Trimming shortened V by 1 base and J by 0 bases, and 12 bases separated the two germline ends. This CDR3 contains 16 residues. The CDR3 DNA reads TGTGCCAGCAGTGAAGATTTCAGGGTCAACCAAGAGACCCAGTACTTC. It yields the protein CASSEDFRVNQETQYF.

CDR3 amino acids: CASRIGTIGELFF. The CDR3 region has the DNA TGTGCCAGCAGGATAGGGACAATCGGGGAGCTGTTTTTT. The chain carries TRBV27 and TRBJ2-2; perhaps TRBD1 as D (6 bases). CDR3 length: 13 amino acids. The V and J ends lost 6 bases and 7 bases respectively, with 12 bases between them. The germline CDR1 and CDR2 sequences are MNHEY and SMNVEV (reference sequence).